The source of this T cell receptor beta chain is a study of T-cell reconstitution after alpha-beta-depleted transplantation in children. Unique molecular identifiers were built into the TCRbeta library. MiXCR was run by TCRdb on the PCR reads, yielding one entry per CDR3 protein. The sample yields roughly 180,000 distinct CDR3 sequences, just over 14% seen once. The CDR3 spans 16 residues. Per the germline V gene, CDR1 is KGHSH and CDR2 is LQKENI. V shed 5 bases and J 2 bases; nucleotides not matched to a gene: 11. This clonotype was counted ten times or more. J is TRBJ1-1 and V is TRBV18, with 7 bases matching TRBD1. The specimen comprised PBMCs from the stem cell graft donor, sampled from the stem cell graft. The TCR was taken from a human donor who donated a stem cell graft to a child with acute lymphoblastic leukemia. This CDR3 is CASSRQGTLTNTEAFF. CDR3 nucleotides: TGTGCCAGCTCAAGACAGGGCACCCTGACAAACACTGAAGCTTTCTTT.